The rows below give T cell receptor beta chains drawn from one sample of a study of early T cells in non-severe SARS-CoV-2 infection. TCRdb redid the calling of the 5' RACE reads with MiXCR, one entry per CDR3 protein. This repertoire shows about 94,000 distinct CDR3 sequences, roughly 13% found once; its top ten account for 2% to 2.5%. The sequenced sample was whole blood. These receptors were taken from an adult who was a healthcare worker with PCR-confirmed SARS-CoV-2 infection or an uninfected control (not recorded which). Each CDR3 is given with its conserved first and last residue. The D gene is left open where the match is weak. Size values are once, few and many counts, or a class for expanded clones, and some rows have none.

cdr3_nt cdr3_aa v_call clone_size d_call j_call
TGTGCCAGCAGCTTTTCGGACAGGGCCTACGAGCAGTACTTC CASSFSDRAYEQYF TRBV7-6 few TRBD1 TRBJ2-7
. CASRGGTVHEAFFGQGTSLVPFF TRBV2 many . TRBJ1-1
TGTGCCAGCATCCCGTCGAGGGGCACCGGGGAGCTGTTTTTT CASIPSRGTGELFF TRBV12-3/TRBV12-4 many . TRBJ2-2
TGTGCCAGCAGCCCCCGTATGTTAGCTAACTATGGCTACACCTTC CASSPRMLANYGYTF TRBV7-2 . . TRBJ1-2
TGTGCCAGCAGTTCATACAGGGGCCCCACGAATGAAAAACTGTTTTTT CASSSYRGPTNEKLFF TRBV28 many TRBD1 TRBJ1-4
TGTGCTAGCAGCTTAGTAGTCGGACAGGGAAAAGAGACCCAGTACTTC CASSLVVGQGKETQYF TRBV7-7 many TRBD1 TRBJ2-5
TGTGCCAGCAGTCGACAGGGGGCGAACGAGCAGTACTTC CASSRQGANEQYF TRBV6-1 . TRBD1 TRBJ2-7
TGTGCCAGCAGCCCGGGGGGGGTCTATCAGCCCCAGCATTTT CASSPGGVYQPQHF TRBV12-3/TRBV12-4 . . TRBJ1-5
TGTGCCAGCAGCGTATGGGACGTAGATACGCAGTATTTT CASSVWDVDTQYF TRBV9 . . TRBJ2-3
TGTGCCAGCGGACTATACAGGGAAGGGAGTGAAGCTTTCTTT CASGLYREGSEAFF TRBV6-2/TRBV6-3 . . TRBJ1-1
TGTGCCAGCAAATTACAGGGAGACCTCACTGAAGCTTTCTTT CASKLQGDLTEAFF TRBV6-5 few . TRBJ1-1
TGTGCCAGCAGCTTAAGTGGGCAGGGGGCCTCACCCCTCCACTTT CASSLSGQGASPLHF TRBV7-2 few TRBD1 TRBJ1-6
TGTGCCAGCAGCTTGTGGGGGGGGACGAGATACGAGCAGTACTTC CASSLWGGTRYEQYF TRBV11-2 many TRBD2 TRBJ2-7
TGCGCCAGCGGTTCAGGTCCCGAGGGCTATGGCTACACCTTC CASGSGPEGYGYTF TRBV5-1 many . TRBJ1-2
TGCGCCAGCAGCCAAGACGGGACGGTGCCCTACGAGCAGTACTTC CASSQDGTVPYEQYF TRBV4-1 few . TRBJ2-7
TGCAGTGCCATCAAGTCCACGACCTACGAGCAGTACTTC CSAIKSTTYEQYF TRBV20-1 few . TRBJ2-7
TGTGCCAGCAGTTACACGCAAACACAGGGGGCAAACGAGCAGTACTTC CASSYTQTQGANEQYF TRBV6-5 . TRBD1 TRBJ2-7
TGTGCCAGCAGCAAAGGGACAGGGGTCTCTGGAAACACCATATATTTT CASSKGTGVSGNTIYF TRBV11-2 many TRBD1 TRBJ1-3
TGCGCCAGCAGCTTGATCCCCCCAGGAACGGATGGCTACACCTTC CASSLIPPGTDGYTF TRBV5-1 many . TRBJ1-2
TGTGCCAGCAGCTTCAGACAGGGGCTTGAAGCTTTCTTT CASSFRQGLEAFF TRBV11-3 . TRBD1 TRBJ1-1
TGCAGTGCAAGAAGAGGGGGCACTGAAGCTTTCTTT CSARRGGTEAFF TRBV20-1 few . TRBJ1-1
TGTGCCAGCAGTTTGGGGGGGCTAGGGGCTTTCTTT CASSLGGLGAFF TRBV28 many . TRBJ1-1
TGTGCCAGCAGTGAGGGGACAGGGAGAGACATATCCGGGGAGCTGTTTTTT CASSEGTGRDISGELFF TRBV2 . TRBD1 TRBJ2-2
TGCAGCGTCCGCCGGGACGGCTCGTCCTACGAGCAGTACTTC CSVRRDGSSYEQYF TRBV29-1 . . TRBJ2-7
TGTGCCAGCAGCGACCGTAGCACAGATACGCAGTATTTT CASSDRSTDTQYF TRBV7-3 . . TRBJ2-3
TGTGCCTCTTCATCAGGACAGGGAAAAACTGAAGCTTTCTTT CASSSGQGKTEAFF TRBV10-3 few TRBD1 TRBJ1-1
TGTGCCAGCAGCCCGACGGGACACTACAATGAGCAGTTCTTC CASSPTGHYNEQFF TRBV5-6 . . TRBJ2-1
TGTGCCAGCAGCCCAGAAAACACCGGGGAGCTGTTTTTT CASSPENTGELFF TRBV6-4 few . TRBJ2-2
TGTGCCAGCTCACCACTACAGGGTCGAGTGACTGAAGCTTTCTTT CASSPLQGRVTEAFF TRBV18 few . TRBJ1-1
TGTGCCAGCAGCCAAATCACCGCGACTGAAGCTTTCTTT CASSQITATEAFF TRBV3-1 few . TRBJ1-1
TGTGCCAGCAGCGCGAGACAGGGGGCTTCTGAGCAGTTCTTC CASSARQGASEQFF TRBV7-8 . TRBD1 TRBJ2-1
TGTGCCAGCAGTTCCCTGGGTAGGGCGAAAGACAATCAGCCCCAGCATTTT CASSSLGRAKDNQPQHF TRBV28 many . TRBJ1-5
TGTGCCAGCAGGCCTCCACTAGCGGGGACCTACGAGCAGTACTTC CASRPPLAGTYEQYF TRBV12-3/TRBV12-4 few TRBD2 TRBJ2-7
TGTGCCAGCAGCCAAGAGCTGGGTATCAAGGAGCAGTTCTTC CASSQELGIKEQFF TRBV4-2 . . TRBJ2-1
TGTGCCAGCAGTTACCACCCTGGGGGAAGCACTGAAGCTTTCTTT CASSYHPGGSTEAFF TRBV6-5 few . TRBJ1-1
TGCAGTGCTCGCAAGCGGAATGAGCAGTTCTTC CSARKRNEQFF TRBV20-1 many . TRBJ2-1
TGCGCCAGCAGGGCCAGGGGTGATTCACCCCTCCACTTT CASRARGDSPLHF TRBV5-1 . . TRBJ1-6
TGTGCCAGCAGCCTACCAGGGTTGAACATTCAGTACTTC CASSLPGLNIQYF TRBV11-2 . . TRBJ2-4
TGTGCCAGCAGCTTGACAGGAGTTTCCTACGAGCAGTACTTC CASSLTGVSYEQYF TRBV7-3 . . TRBJ2-7
TGTGCCATCAGTGATTCTTCAAGTTTGGAGCAGTTCTTC CAISDSSSLEQFF TRBV10-3 many . TRBJ2-1
TGTGCCAGCAGCTCGGCGGGGACGGATACGCAGTATTTT CASSSAGTDTQYF TRBV7-4 . . TRBJ2-3
TGCAGTGCTAGGGGACAGGGGAGTGCAACTAATGAAAAACTGTTTTTT CSARGQGSATNEKLFF TRBV20-1 few TRBD1 TRBJ1-4
TGTGCCAGCAGCTTAAACGCCAGGGGAAATGAAAAACTGTTTTTT CASSLNARGNEKLFF TRBV11-2 many . TRBJ1-4
TGTGCCAGCATATCAGGACAGGGGATAGCGTTCGAGCAGTACTTC CASISGQGIAFEQYF TRBV2 few TRBD1 TRBJ2-7
TGCAGTGCTACCCGACCGAACCAAGAGACCCAGTACTTC CSATRPNQETQYF TRBV20-1 . . TRBJ2-5
TGTGCCAGCAGTTTATACGGTACCGGGGGGCTAGCAGACGATACGCAGTATTTT CASSLYGTGGLADDTQYF TRBV28 . . TRBJ2-3
TGTGCCAGCAGCCTCGCTATCGGGCGGGGGGGCTCCTACAATGAGCAGTTCTTC CASSLAIGRGGSYNEQFF TRBV6-2/TRBV6-3 many TRBD2 TRBJ2-1
TGTGCCATCAGTGGGACTAGCTCCTACAATGAGCAGTTCTTC CAISGTSSYNEQFF TRBV10-3 few TRBD2 TRBJ2-1